This passage covers 30 T cell receptor beta chains from one sample sequenced in a study of patients and donors after allogeneic stem cell transplantation. Using its own MiXCR run on the RT-PCR reads, TCRdb lists one record per CDR3 protein. The table has fewer than 25,000 distinct CDR3 sequences, approximately 43% seen once. Sequenced input: blood, either unsorted or a sorted T cell fraction (not recorded which). The receptors derive from a human donor who was either an allogeneic HSCT recipient or a stem cell or donor lymphocyte infusion donor (not recorded which). It is not recorded whose cells these are; they may come from a transplant donor.

This sequence joins TRBV7-9 and TRBJ1-6; 10 bases are a match to TRBD1. CDR1 and CDR2 (germline): SEHNR, FQNEAQ (reference sequence). The CDR3 length is 16 residues. The junction had 5 bases not matched to a gene; V was cut back by 4 bases and J by 5 bases. The CDR3 reads CASSSRTGGDNSPLHF. The CDR3 coding sequence is TGTGCCAGCAGCTCTCGGACAGGGGGGGATAATTCACCCCTCCACTTT.

This clonotype was counted only a few times. The chain uses TRBV7-9 and TRBJ2-7; tentative D call: TRBD1 (5 bases). The CDR3 contains 13 residues. Trimming removed 5 bases at V and 4 bases at J, with 12 bases between. Germline V gives CDR1 SEHNR, CDR2 FQNEAQ (reference sequence). Written as DNA, the CDR3 is TGTGCCAGCAGCCCGACCGACAGTTACGAGCAGTACTTC. Translated: CASSPTDSYEQYF.

The sample holds a few counts of this clonotype. This rearrangement joins TRBV28 to TRBJ1-5, with TRBD1 as a possible D gene (5 bases). CDR3 length: 13 residues. V lost 4 bases and J 7 bases, leaving 11 bases between the germline ends. Germline loops: CDR1 MDHEN, CDR2 SYDVKM. CDR3 sequence: CASSSAGRQPQHF. CDR3 DNA: TGTGCCAGCAGTTCCGCAGGGCGACAGCCCCAGCATTTT.

This clonotype was counted a few times. The chain uses TRBV10-3 and TRBJ1-2; D might be TRBD1 (6 bases). CDR3 size: 13 residues. Germline V CDR1 and CDR2: ENHRY, SYGVKD. The germline V and J ends were trimmed by 4 bases and 0 bases, with 6 bases remaining between them. CDR3 region: CAISGTANYGYTF. In nucleotides, the CDR3 is TGTGCCATCAGTGGGACAGCTAACTATGGCTACACCTTC.

This clonotype was detected once. This rearrangement joins TRBV18 to TRBJ1-1; tentatively, D is TRBD1 (6 bases). The germline CDR1 and CDR2 sequences are KGHSH and LQKENI. The CDR3 contains 15 residues. Deletions cut 1 base from V and 4 bases from J, with 13 bases between. The CDR3 DNA reads as TGTGCCAGCTCACCACTTGGCCGGGGGCTCACTGAAGCTTTCTTT. This gives the protein CASSPLGRGLTEAFF. The variable domain in full, with the rest retrieved from reference TRBV18 and TRBJ1-1, is NAGVMQNPRHLVRRRGQEARLRCSPMKGHSHVYWYRQLPEEGLKFMVYLQKENIIDESGMPKERFSAEFPKEGPSILRIQQVVRGDSAAYFCASSPLGRGLTEAFFGQGTRLTVV.

CDR3 in DNA: TGTGCCAGCAGCTCCGGGACAGGACACACCGGGGAGCTGTTTTTT. It yields the protein CASSSGTGHTGELFF. V and J are TRBV5-6 and TRBJ2-2; 8 bases line up with TRBD1. With 3 bases clipped from V and 3 bases from J, the junction kept 4 bases outside the gene matches. The CDR3 spans 15 residues. Germline lookup yields CDR1 SGHDT and CDR2 YYEEEE.

The chain recombines TRBV19 with TRBJ1-5; TRBD1 aligns across 8 bases. Germline CDR1 reads LNHDA; CDR2 reads SQIVND (reference sequence). CDR3 length equals 17 residues. The trim removed 3 bases at V and 4 bases at J, leaving 11 bases unmatched. CDR3 amino acids: CASSMPDRVGWNQPQHF. For the CDR3, the DNA is TGTGCCAGTAGTATGCCGGACAGGGTAGGGTGGAATCAGCCCCAGCATTTT.

This sequence joins TRBV6-2 or TRBV6-3 and TRBJ1-4; D is uncertain. Germline V gene sequence: CDR1 MNHEY, CDR2 SVGEGT. The V end was cut by 0 bases, the J end by 8 bases, with 7 bases between. The CDR3 totals 13 residues. CDR3 loop: CASSYSKAEKLFF. CDR3 in DNA: TGTGCCAGCAGTTACTCGAAGGCAGAAAAACTGTTTTTT.

V usage is TRBV27 and J usage is TRBJ2-2; 10 nucleotides line up with TRBD2. The CDR3 loop spans 16 amino acids. Germline V gene sequence: CDR1 MNHEY, CDR2 SMNVEV (reference sequence). With V trimmed by 7 bases and J by 3 bases, 8 bases remained unmatched. This CDR3 is CASMLLAGVDTGELFF. DNA of the CDR3: TGTGCCAGCATGCTCCTAGCGGGAGTGGACACCGGGGAGCTGTTTTTT.

The chain recombines TRBV2 with TRBJ1-6; D is unresolved. V was shortened by 7 bases and J by 7 bases, with 14 bases between the two germline ends. Per germline, CDR1 SNHLY and CDR2 FYNNEI. The CDR3 runs 14 residues. CDR3 in DNA: TGTGCCAGCAAATGGACGGATTGGAATTCACCCCTCCACTTT. Protein sequence: CASKWTDWNSPLHF.

The J gene is TRBJ2-1, the V gene TRBV5-1; 7 bases fit TRBD2. The CDR3 is made up of 13 amino acids. In germline, CDR1 is SGHRS, CDR2 YFSETQ. V gave up 3 bases and J gave up 14 bases; unmatched junction bases: 11. The CDR3 DNA sequence: TGCGCCAGCAGCTCGCGGACTAGTTATCTGGAGTTCTTC. This gives the protein CASSSRTSYLEFF.

The rearrangement joins TRBV29-1 to TRBJ2-4; D is tentatively TRBD1 or TRBD2 (5 bases each). CDR3 length: 14 amino acids. With 7 bases removed from V and 4 bases from J, the gap between germline ends came to 17 bases. Looked up from germline, CDR1 is SQVTM and CDR2 is ANQGSEA. CDR3 in amino acids: CSAVWGSRKNIQYF. The DNA of the CDR3 is TGCAGCGCGGTGTGGGGGAGTAGAAAAAACATTCAGTACTTC.

The chain links TRBV5-1 to TRBJ2-5; D unclear. CDR3 size: 15 residues. With 0 bases removed from V and 1 base from J, the gap between germline ends came to 10 bases. CDR1 and CDR2 (germline): SGHRS, YFSETQ. CDR3 DNA: TGCGCCAGCAGCTTGGTTGTAGGGCCCCAAGAGACCCAGTACTTC. Translation gives CASSLVVGPQETQYF.

There are many counts of this clonotype. The J gene is TRBJ1-6, the V gene TRBV10-3; D possibly corresponds to TRBD1 (6 bases). The germline V gene encodes CDR1 ENHRY and CDR2 SYGVKD. The CDR3 sequence is 14 residues long. V lost 3 bases to trimming and J lost 7 bases, with 10 bases between them. CDR3 nucleotide sequence: TGTGCCATCAGTGATAGAGGACAGAATTCACCCCTCCACTTT. Residues: CAISDRGQNSPLHF.

This rearrangement joins TRBV3-1 to TRBJ2-1; perhaps D is TRBD1 or TRBD2 (5 bases each). There are 12 residues in the CDR3. The germline V and J ends were trimmed by 5 bases and 9 bases, with 11 bases remaining between them. Germline assignment: CDR1 LGHDT and CDR2 YNNKEL (reference sequence). CDR3 sequence reads: CASSFVGGEQFF. For the CDR3, the DNA is TGTGCCAGCAGCTTTGTTGGGGGTGAGCAGTTCTTC.

This clonotype was observed a few times. This rearrangement joins TRBV7-2 to TRBJ1-3; no reliable D call. The CDR3 runs to 15 residues. Germline V gene sequence: CDR1 SGHTA, CDR2 FQGNSA. Trimming shortened V by 5 bases and J by 0 bases, and 11 bases separated the two germline ends. The CDR3, as DNA: TGTGCCAGCAGCCTCTTGGGATTCTCTGGAAACACCATATATTTT. Amino acids: CASSLLGFSGNTIYF.

This clonotype was observed a handful of times. The chain joins TRBV5-6 to TRBJ1-5, with 7 bases fitting TRBD1. CDR3 length equals 14 residues. The V segment lost 4 bases and the J segment 6 bases; nucleotides outside the gene matches: 7. CDR1 is SGHDT and CDR2 is YYEEEE in the germline V gene. CDR3 nucleotide sequence: TGTGCCAGCAGCAGAGACAGGGTTGGTCAGCCCCAGCATTTT. Its protein is CASSRDRVGQPQHF.

The gene calls are TRBV7-8 and TRBJ2-1; 10 bases map to TRBD2. CDR3 length equals 15 residues. Germline CDR1 is SGHVS and CDR2 is FQNEAQ. Trimming took 2 bases from V and 4 from J; bases not matched to a gene: 2. This CDR3 is CASSLSSGSYNEQFF. The CDR3, as DNA: TGTGCCAGCAGCTTATCTAGCGGGAGTTACAATGAGCAGTTCTTC.

In its sample, this clonotype was seen many times. The chain joins TRBV20-1 to TRBJ1-5; TRBD1 matches 7 bases. V was pared by 3 bases and J by 6 bases, with 8 bases of the junction left unmatched. CDR3 length equals 14 residues. From germline, CDR1 is DFQATT and CDR2 SNEGSKA (reference sequence). CDR3 in DNA: TGCAGTGCTAGGAGTAGGGGGCCGGGTCAGCCCCAGCATTTT. Encoded protein: CSARSRGPGQPQHF.

The chain recombines TRBV29-1 with TRBJ2-5, with D perhaps matching TRBD1 or TRBD2 (5 bases each). In germline, CDR1 is SQVTM, CDR2 ANQGSEA. This CDR3 contains 15 residues. Trimming took off 4 bases at V and 7 bases at J, with 22 bases between the two ends. The CDR3, as DNA: TGCAGCGTTGGTTCAATCTCCGGGACCCATCGGACCCAGTACTTC. It codes for CSVGSISGTHRTQYF.

CDR3 protein: CATSMSPGQGFYGYTF. The CDR3 DNA reads TGTGCCACCAGCATGTCTCCGGGACAGGGGTTCTATGGCTACACCTTC. This chain connects TRBV15 to TRBJ1-2, with TRBD1 matching 10 bases. There are 16 residues in the CDR3. The germline V gene has CDR1 LNHNV and CDR2 YYDKDF (reference sequence). J was trimmed by 4 bases and V by 4 bases; bases with no gene match: 9. Full variable domain (rest looked up from reference TRBV15 and TRBJ1-2): DAMVIQNPRYQVTQFGKPVTLSCSQTLNHNVMYWYQQKSSQAPKLLFHYYDKDFNNEADTPDNFQSRRPNTSFCFLDIRSPGLGDTAMYLCATSMSPGQGFYGYTFGSGTRLTVV.

Only one count was recorded for this clonotype. The genes are TRBV7-8 and TRBJ1-4; 9 bases are shared with TRBD1. This CDR3 contains 16 residues. Germline trimming cut 4 bases from V and 7 bases from J; bases unmatched to any gene: 10. CDR1 SGHVS and CDR2 FQNEAQ come from the germline V gene. The chain's CDR3 is CASSSITGTGSEKLFF. CDR3 DNA sequence: TGTGCCAGCAGCTCCATCACCGGGACAGGGAGTGAAAAACTGTTTTTT.

This chain joins TRBV28 and TRBJ1-1; no clear D. Trimming pared 3 bases from V and 1 base from J, leaving 6 bases between. The germline CDR1 and CDR2 sequences are MDHEN and SYDVKM. The CDR3 has 13 residues. CDR3: CASSFTENTEAFF. For the CDR3, the DNA is TGTGCCAGCAGTTTCACGGAGAACACTGAAGCTTTCTTT.

This clonotype was recorded a few times. This CDR3 is CASSFRSSYNSPLHF. The CDR3 DNA reads TGTGCCAGCAGTTTCAGGAGCTCCTATAATTCACCCCTCCACTTT. The chain carries TRBV12-3 or TRBV12-4 and TRBJ1-6, with D unclear. The V end was cut by 3 bases, the J end by 0 bases, with 6 bases between. The length of the CDR3 is 15 residues.

The rearrangement joins TRBV27 to TRBJ2-5; 10 nucleotides line up with TRBD1. The CDR3 is 14 residues long. Per the germline V gene, CDR1 is MNHEY and CDR2 is SMNVEV (reference sequence). V trimming: 2 bases; J trimming: 7 bases; junction bases outside the gene matches: 4. CDR3 DNA: TGTGCCAGCAGTTTAGACAGGGGGCAGGGGACCCAGTACTTC. Translation gives CASSLDRGQGTQYF.

This chain connects TRBV7-9 to TRBJ2-7; 8 bases agree with TRBD1. The germline gives CDR1 SEHNR, CDR2 FQNEAQ (reference sequence). This CDR3 spans 13 amino acids. The J segment lost 9 bases and the V segment lost 7 bases, leaving 11 bases of the junction unmatched. CDR3 sequence: CASTQSDRAGQYF. The CDR3 DNA reads as TGTGCCAGCACCCAATCGGACAGGGCCGGGCAGTACTTC.

The chain couples TRBV5-6 to TRBJ2-7; 8 bases are shared with TRBD1. V was pared by 4 bases and J by 3 bases, with 3 bases of the junction left unmatched. Germline V gives CDR1 SGHDT, CDR2 YYEEEE. The CDR3 sequence is 13 residues long. The CDR3 loop reads CASSKDRVYEQYF. CDR3 coding DNA: TGTGCCAGCAGCAAGGACAGGGTCTACGAGCAGTACTTC.

The chain is built from TRBV4-1 and TRBJ2-7; TRBD2 might be the D (5 bases). The CDR3 runs 15 residues. V was shortened by 0 bases and J by 3 bases, with 12 bases between the two germline ends. The germline gives CDR1 MGHRA, CDR2 YSYEKL. Written as DNA, the CDR3 is TGCGCCAGCAGCCAAGAATCGGGGAAGGACTACGAGCAGTACTTC. Protein: CASSQESGKDYEQYF.

This clonotype was detected only a few times. V and J are TRBV12-3 or TRBV12-4 and TRBJ2-1, with TRBD2 as a possible D gene (6 bases). This CDR3 comprises 15 residues. The V end lost 5 bases, the J end lost 8 bases, and 19 bases lay between the germline ends. Here the CDR3 reads CASSAGRGRYDEQFF. The CDR3, as DNA: TGTGCCAGCAGTGCGGGACGGGGAAGGTATGATGAGCAGTTCTTC.

This clonotype turned up a few times. The gene calls are TRBV12-3 or TRBV12-4 and TRBJ1-4; a weak D match, TRBD1 (5 bases). The CDR3 runs to 12 residues. The V and J ends lost 6 bases and 11 bases respectively, with 13 bases between them. The CDR3 bases are TGTGCCAGCAGAGACAGCGGTCGGAAACTGTTTTTT. As protein: CASRDSGRKLFF.